The text below deals with one T cell receptor (beta chain). With 6 bases clipped from V and 5 bases from J, the junction kept 10 bases outside the gene matches. CDR3 length: 15 residues. Germline V gene sequence: CDR1 MGHRA, CDR2 YSYEKL. As originally analysed: How many nucleated cells were present was estimated from reference gene primer amplification. The data were produced by immunoSEQ multiplex PCR, yet TCRdb's version contains in-frame clones alone and is incomplete. Clone size and V and J calls were adopted from that table, with D and trimming inferred from the DNA. Altogether about 280,000 clones are present, around 90% being singletons, with the ten largest covering around 2.1%. This sample stems from a study of blood T cell repertoires in COVID-19. Study in general: Sites across the United States, Italy and Spain contributed samples from acute and convalescent COVID-19. From T cells, B-cell-depleted T cells, or PBMCs came the material, which was cDNA or gDNA.

The J gene is TRBJ2-5, the V gene TRBV4-1, with 9 bases that match TRBD1. This receptor was taken from a man in his fifties or sixties with acute or convalescent COVID-19. Sequences were obtained from peripheral blood. The CDR3 spells CASSLAGTGFETQYF. CDR3 DNA: TGCGCCAGCAGTCTCGCCGGGACAGGGTTCGAGACCCAGTACTTC.